This T cell receptor (beta chain) derives from a study of blood T cell repertoires in COVID-19. About the research overall: Whether acute or convalescent, the COVID-19 samples came from the United States, Italy and Spain. T cells, B-cell-depleted T cells, or PBMCs provided the cDNA or gDNA that served as material.

The CDR3 spans 14 residues. Germline CDR1 is SGHTA and CDR2 is FQGNSA. V gave up 7 bases and J gave up 6 bases; unmatched junction bases: 7. Data came from immunoSEQ multiplex PCR; TCRdb stores just in-frame clones and leaves some out. The table has around 200,000 clones, more than 80% seen once; the top ten hold about 4%. The specimen was PBMCs or T cells enriched from blood (not recorded which). This sequence was found in a woman aged 40 to 49 with acute COVID-19. The chain joins TRBV7-2 to TRBJ2-3, with 10 bases that match TRBD2. Here the CDR3 reads CASTYSGGRDTQYF. The CDR3 region has the DNA TGTGCCAGCACCTATAGCGGGGGGAGGGATACGCAGTATTTT.